This record concerns one T cell receptor (beta chain) sequence. This clone's antigen is unknown. No quality values exist for individual bases; no much larger clone is one base distant. This entry is derived from a study of early T cells in non-severe SARS-CoV-2 infection (dated by TCRdb to about 2021). The study in broad terms: TCR sequencing used bulk RNA from unsorted whole blood, so alpha and beta chains could not be paired.

Measured from the cysteine to the phenylalanine, the CDR3 is 14 residues long. Just the 42-base CDR3 DNA is kept, in frame starting at base 1. V is cut by 5 bases and J by 5 bases, and the space between the germline ends is 15 bases. In the germline V gene (reference sequence), CDR1 corresponds to MNHEY and CDR2 to SMNVEV. This was a case-control study nested in a cohort of healthcare workers in London, UK, who had nasopharyngeal swab PCR tests and blood samples taken every week. Healthcare workers were recruited between 23 and 31 March 2020, during the week of the UK lockdown, and were followed weekly for up to about 15 weeks. Beyond this particular receptor, the publication reports: VDJdb matching was skewed toward anti-spike CD8 responses, so virus-specific expansions were likely underestimated and private and CD4 specificities were missed.

The protocol used for the library was 5' RACE. The data were produced on a NextSeq 500. To correct for sequencing error and PCR bias, the TCR library protocol tagged individual cDNA molecules with unique molecular identifiers. Both TCR alpha and beta chains were sequenced, and tight co-correlation was observed between alpha and beta sequence abundances in each sample. On the study's bioinformatics: V gene, J gene and CDR3 annotation of TCR sequences was performed with Decombinator V4. Expanded TCRs were defined as changing significantly between any two time points under a Poisson model with p below 0.0001. Abundances of TCRs were expressed as counts per million after normalisation to the total number of TCRs sequenced in each sample. MAIT TCRs were defined by TRAV1-2 paired with TRAJ12, TRAJ20 or TRAJ33, and iNKT TCRs by TRAV10 paired with TRAJ18. VDJdb, accessed 1 November 2021, was searched for CMV, EBV and SARS-CoV-2 annotated TCRs, with TCRs annotated for multiple antigens excluded. TCRdb reprocessed the public reads (quality trimming at Q25 with fastp, clone calling with MiXCR) and kept in-frame beta chains. Each CDR3 protein appears once, grouped with its most common genes and DNA. In this record, the V and J calls reflect TCRdb's handling and not the investigators' own analysis. This sample gives about 59,000 distinct CDR3 sequences in total; roughly 13% of them show up just once. Clones ranked in the top ten supply about 9.3% of the sample.

This clonotype was obtained from an adult who was a healthcare worker with PCR-confirmed SARS-CoV-2 infection or an uninfected control (not recorded which). The specimen was whole blood, collected at baseline. The chain is made from TRBV27 and TRBJ2-5; matching of 5 bases hints at TRBD2 as the D gene. The DNA is as follows: TGTGCCAGCAGTCGGTCGCGGAGGAGGGAGACCCAGTACTTC. Translation gives CASSRSRRRETQYF.